The 14 T cell receptor beta chains reported below all come from one sample, sequenced in a study of cytotoxic CD8 clonotypes in ibrutinib-treated CLL. The table came from immunoSEQ multiplex PCR; TCRdb's copy has only in-frame clones and leaves some out. The profile shows roughly 200,000 clones, 55% to 85% of them singletons. The sequencing used PBMCs, collected after 24 months of ibrutinib treatment. The receptor source for this set is a human donor with chronic lymphocytic leukemia.

In DNA form, the CDR3 reads TGTGCCAGCAGTTATATGAGGTACTACGAGCAGTACTTC. Translating gives CASSYMRYYEQYF. The chain combines TRBV6-5 with TRBJ2-7; no clear D. CDR1 and CDR2 (germline): MNHEY, SVGAGI. The CDR3 is 13 amino acids. V lost 3 bases, J lost 3 bases, and 9 bases lay in between.

J is TRBJ2-6 and V is TRBV19, with no clear D. The V gene's germline CDR1 is LNHDA and CDR2 SQIVND (reference sequence). The V gene lost 3 bases and the J gene lost 4 bases, with 10 bases spanning the gap. This CDR3 is 15 amino acids long. The CDR3 DNA is TGTGCCAGTAGTATTTGGGGTGCCGGGGCCAACGTCCTGACTTTC. Translated: CASSIWGAGANVLTF.

This chain links TRBV19 with TRBJ2-5; a weak D match, TRBD2 (6 bases). Trimming removed 3 bases at V and 5 bases at J, with 13 bases between. The CDR3 is 14 residues long. From germline, CDR1 is LNHDA and CDR2 SQIVND (reference sequence). The CDR3, as DNA: TGTGCCAGTAGTATCCAGGTACGGGAGGAGACCCAGTACTTC. It yields the protein CASSIQVREETQYF.

CDR3 sequence reads: CASSLMNYEQYF. CDR3 nucleotide sequence: TGTGCCAGCAGTTTAATGAACTACGAGCAGTACTTC. The chain joins TRBV28 to TRBJ2-7; D not resolved. With 2 bases removed from V and 3 bases from J, the gap between germline ends came to 5 bases. The length of the CDR3 is 12 residues. The germline CDR1 and CDR2 sequences are MDHEN and SYDVKM.

This chain connects TRBV5-1 to TRBJ1-3; D ambiguous. CDR3 size: 13 residues. Deletions cut 0 bases from V and 4 bases from J, with 5 bases between. Germline values: CDR1 SGHRS, CDR2 YFSETQ. DNA for the CDR3: TGCGCCAGCAGCTTGGGGCAGGGAAACACCATATATTTT. It encodes CASSLGQGNTIYF. Full variable domain (missing parts from reference TRBV5-1 and TRBJ1-3): KAGVTQTPRYLIKTRGQQVTLSCSPISGHRSVSWYQQTPGQGLQFLFEYFSETQRNKGNFPGRFSGRQFSNSRSEMNVSTLELGDSALYLCASSLGQGNTIYFGEGSWLTVV.

The rearrangement uses TRBV4-3 and TRBJ2-3, with D perhaps TRBD2 (5 bases). V gave up 0 bases and J gave up 6 bases, with 16 bases separating them. The germline V gene encodes CDR1 LGHNA and CDR2 YSLEER. This CDR3 has 16 residues. In DNA, the CDR3 is TGCGCCAGCAGCCAAGAACCGACTACCCACCCCGATACGCAGTATTTT. Translating gives CASSQEPTTHPDTQYF.

The CDR3 loop is CASSFEATSNYGYTF. CDR3 DNA sequence: TGTGCCAGCAGTTTCGAGGCAACTAGTAACTATGGCTACACCTTC. The genes are TRBV6-4 and TRBJ1-2; the D is unclear. This CDR3 is built from 15 residues. V gave up 5 bases and J gave up 1 base, with 14 bases separating them. Germline CDR1 reads MRHNA; CDR2 reads SNTAGT.

CDR3 sequence: CAISVTWGVDTQYF. The CDR3 region has the DNA TGTGCCATCAGTGTGACTTGGGGGGTAGATACGCAGTATTTT. The genes are TRBV10-3 and TRBJ2-3; possible D gene TRBD2, 6 bases. CDR3 size: 14 residues. Germline V gene sequence: CDR1 ENHRY, CDR2 SYGVKD. Trimming shortened V by 4 bases and J by 5 bases, and 13 bases separated the two germline ends.

The rearrangement joins TRBV7-2 to TRBJ1-2, with a tentative D call TRBD1 (6 bases). Looked up from germline, CDR1 is SGHTA and CDR2 is FQGNSA. The V gene lost 5 bases and the J gene lost 3 bases, with 16 bases spanning the gap. CDR3 length equals 15 residues. The CDR3 DNA sequence: TGTGCCAGCAGCCTCAGGACCGGGACATACTATGGCTACACCTTC. Its translation is CASSLRTGTYYGYTF. Using reference TRBV7-2 and TRBJ1-2 for the parts outside the CDR3, the full variable domain is GAGVSQSPSNKVTEKGKDVELRCDPISGHTALYWYRQSLGQGLEFLIYFQGNSAPDKSGLPSDRFSAERTGGSVSTLTIQRTQQEDSAVYLCASSLRTGTYYGYTFGSGTRLTVV.

The V call is TRBV30, the J call TRBJ2-2; 10 positions match TRBD1. Germline assignment: CDR1 GTSNPN and CDR2 SVGIG (reference sequence). The CDR3 covers 16 residues. Trimming at V came to 2 bases and at J to 6 bases, leaving 9 bases not matched to a gene. CDR3 coding DNA: TGTGCCTGGAGTCACCGGGGACAGGGGATGGCCGGGGAGCTGTTTTTT. It codes for CAWSHRGQGMAGELFF.

The chain couples TRBV5-4 to TRBJ2-5; 8 bases are a match to TRBD1. The CDR3 has 15 residues. The J segment lost 3 bases and the V segment lost 4 bases, leaving 8 bases of the junction unmatched. In germline, CDR1 is SGHNT, CDR2 YYREEE (reference sequence). The CDR3 nucleotides read TGTGCCAGCAGCGTCGATCAGACAGGGGAAGAGACCCAGTACTTC. This translates into CASSVDQTGEETQYF.

This clone was seen only a few times. The V gene is TRBV7-9, the J gene TRBJ2-5; 12 nucleotides line up with TRBD2. The CDR3 runs 15 residues. V was pared by 6 bases and J by 7 bases, with 9 bases of the junction left unmatched. Germline V CDR1 and CDR2: SEHNR, FQNEAQ (reference sequence). The CDR3 DNA reads TGTGCCAGCAGACCTCCTAGCGGGAGGGAGGGGACCCAGTACTTC. Its translation: CASRPPSGREGTQYF.

The chain carries TRBV10-3 and TRBJ1-1; possible D gene TRBD1, 5 bases. The germline V gene has CDR1 ENHRY and CDR2 SYGVKD. V was clipped by 3 bases and J by 6 bases, with 8 bases between them. The CDR3 is made up of 12 amino acids. In DNA, the CDR3 is TGTGCCATCAGTGATGGGGCGGCTGAAGCTTTCTTT. It translates to CAISDGAAEAFF.

V is TRBV29-1 and J is TRBJ1-2; 9 nucleotides agree with TRBD1. Germline V lookup: CDR1 SQVTM, CDR2 ANQGSEA. This CDR3 is built from 12 residues. J gave up 4 bases and V 7 bases, and 4 bases lay outside the gene matches. CDR3 sequence reads: CSATGQGYGYTF. CDR3 nucleotides: TGCAGCGCTACGGGACAGGGCTATGGCTACACCTTC.